The clone carrying this TCR beta chain was seen more than once but under ten times. TCRdb fed the RACE reads into MiXCR, producing one record per CDR3 protein. The profile shows around 200,000 distinct CDR3 sequences, around a quarter of them singletons. This sample stems from a study of human T cells and chemical hapten exposure. Study details: All patients underwent weekly scalp dosing with diphenylcyclopropenone for the full approximately 25-week study.

As to time point: patch test 3, about 24 weeks after DPC sensitization. Regarding treatment: therapeutic diphenylcyclopropenone sensitization with weekly scalp DPC. Phlebotomy was performed prior to application of every patch test. This clonotype was sampled from a woman aged 40 to 50 with alopecia areata. Some clones in this sample may be carry-over from other donors' samples. Here the sequenced sample was whole blood, taken in connection with sensitization to the hapten diphenylcyclopropenone (DPC).

The CDR3 DNA reads TGTGCCAGCAGCTCCGCAGTAGAAGCTTTCTTT. Amino acid sequence: CASSSAVEAFF. The rearrangement joins TRBV7-2 to TRBJ1-1; no clear D gene. The ends were cut back, 4 bases at V and 8 bases at J, with 8 bases in the middle. Germline CDR1 reads SGHTA; CDR2 reads FQGNSA. CDR3 size: 11 residues.